The clone carrying this T cell receptor (beta chain) was seen ten or more times. Antigen: not known. This entry belongs to a study of Graves' ophthalmopathy and Graves' hyperthyroidism. Findings and limits, study-wide: Blood samples also showed most expanded thyroid clonotypes exceeding 0.001 frequency. Prediction of ophthalmopathy progression reached over 65% sensitivity and around 72% specificity. A model of 13 signatures distinguished ophthalmopathy from stable hyperthyroidism at roughly 86% sensitivity and 70% to 84% specificity.

Scientists amplified the TCR beta CDR3 regions from RNA transcripts. HTBI primers were used in a first-round RT-PCR, which preceded a second-round multiplex PCR. TCRdb itself ran the multiplex PCR reads through MiXCR, one entry per CDR3 protein. The repertoire holds roughly 610,000 distinct CDR3 sequences, with 20% to 25% as singletons. Germline V lookup: CDR1 SGHRS, CDR2 YFSETQ. V gave up 1 base and J gave up 3 bases, with 11 bases separating them. The CDR3 loop spans 16 amino acids. This TCR was sampled from a woman between 18 and 29 years old with stable Graves' hyperthyroidism. Some clones in this sample may be carry-over from other donors' samples. The chain carries TRBV5-1 and TRBJ1-6; D call uncertain. Sequences were obtained from peripheral blood. The DNA of the CDR3 is TGCGCCAGCAGCTTGCTTTTGGCAAACTATAATTCACCCCTCCACTTT. Amino acids: CASSLLLANYNSPLHF. Supplemented by reference TRBV5-1 and TRBJ1-6, the full variable domain reads KAGVTQTPRYLIKTRGQQVTLSCSPISGHRSVSWYQQTPGQGLQFLFEYFSETQRNKGNFPGRFSGRQFSNSRSEMNVSTLELGDSALYLCASSLLLANYNSPLHFGNGTRLTVT.